The clone carrying this TCR beta chain has ten or more counts. TCRdb re-analysed the 5' RACE reads in MiXCR, keeping a single row per CDR3 protein. The sample contains 400,000 or so distinct CDR3 sequences, approximately 9.1% of which appear only once. This CDR3 contains 13 residues. CDR1 SQVTM and CDR2 ANQGSEA come from the germline V gene. V lost 6 bases and J 0 bases, leaving 12 bases between the germline ends. The source of the sample is a study of identical twins. This chain links TRBV29-1 with TRBJ2-7, with D maybe TRBD1 (6 bases). The receptor was derived from a woman aged 45-60 years in good health. Sequenced material: naive T cells sorted from blood. CDR3 region: CSVTRDNSYEQYF. In nucleotides, the CDR3 is TGCAGCGTCACCCGGGACAACTCCTACGAGCAGTACTTC.